This T cell receptor beta chain was found in a study of blood T cell repertoires in COVID-19. Using immunoSEQ multiplex PCR, the repertoire was profiled, and TCRdb retains in-frame clones only, with some absent. The repertoire holds 200,000 to 300,000 clones, around 90% seen once, with approximately 0.7% in the top ten. The origin of this receptor is a human donor in a cohort sampled during active COVID-19. Sequenced input: peripheral blood.

CDR3 nucleotides: TGCGCCAGCAGCCAAGACCCCTCCACTAGCGGGGTGAGAGATACGCAGTATTTT. Translated, it gives CASSQDPSTSGVRDTQYF. V gene TRBV4-3 combines with J gene TRBJ2-3, with 10 bases aligning to TRBD2. The CDR3 consists of 18 residues. Germline loops: CDR1 LGHNA, CDR2 YSLEER. J was trimmed by 5 bases and V by 0 bases; bases with no gene match: 11.